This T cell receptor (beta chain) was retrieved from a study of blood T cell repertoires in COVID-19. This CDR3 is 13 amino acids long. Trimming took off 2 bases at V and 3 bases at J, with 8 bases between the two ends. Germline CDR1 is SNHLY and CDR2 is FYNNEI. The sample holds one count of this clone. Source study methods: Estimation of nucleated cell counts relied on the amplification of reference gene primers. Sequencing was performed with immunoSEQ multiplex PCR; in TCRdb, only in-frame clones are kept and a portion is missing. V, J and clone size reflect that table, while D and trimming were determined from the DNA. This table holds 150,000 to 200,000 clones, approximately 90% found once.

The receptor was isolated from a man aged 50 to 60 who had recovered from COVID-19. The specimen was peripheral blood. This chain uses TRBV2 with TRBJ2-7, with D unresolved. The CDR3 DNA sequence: TGTGCCAGCAGTGAAACCGGAGTCTACGAGCAGTACTTC. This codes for CASSETGVYEQYF.